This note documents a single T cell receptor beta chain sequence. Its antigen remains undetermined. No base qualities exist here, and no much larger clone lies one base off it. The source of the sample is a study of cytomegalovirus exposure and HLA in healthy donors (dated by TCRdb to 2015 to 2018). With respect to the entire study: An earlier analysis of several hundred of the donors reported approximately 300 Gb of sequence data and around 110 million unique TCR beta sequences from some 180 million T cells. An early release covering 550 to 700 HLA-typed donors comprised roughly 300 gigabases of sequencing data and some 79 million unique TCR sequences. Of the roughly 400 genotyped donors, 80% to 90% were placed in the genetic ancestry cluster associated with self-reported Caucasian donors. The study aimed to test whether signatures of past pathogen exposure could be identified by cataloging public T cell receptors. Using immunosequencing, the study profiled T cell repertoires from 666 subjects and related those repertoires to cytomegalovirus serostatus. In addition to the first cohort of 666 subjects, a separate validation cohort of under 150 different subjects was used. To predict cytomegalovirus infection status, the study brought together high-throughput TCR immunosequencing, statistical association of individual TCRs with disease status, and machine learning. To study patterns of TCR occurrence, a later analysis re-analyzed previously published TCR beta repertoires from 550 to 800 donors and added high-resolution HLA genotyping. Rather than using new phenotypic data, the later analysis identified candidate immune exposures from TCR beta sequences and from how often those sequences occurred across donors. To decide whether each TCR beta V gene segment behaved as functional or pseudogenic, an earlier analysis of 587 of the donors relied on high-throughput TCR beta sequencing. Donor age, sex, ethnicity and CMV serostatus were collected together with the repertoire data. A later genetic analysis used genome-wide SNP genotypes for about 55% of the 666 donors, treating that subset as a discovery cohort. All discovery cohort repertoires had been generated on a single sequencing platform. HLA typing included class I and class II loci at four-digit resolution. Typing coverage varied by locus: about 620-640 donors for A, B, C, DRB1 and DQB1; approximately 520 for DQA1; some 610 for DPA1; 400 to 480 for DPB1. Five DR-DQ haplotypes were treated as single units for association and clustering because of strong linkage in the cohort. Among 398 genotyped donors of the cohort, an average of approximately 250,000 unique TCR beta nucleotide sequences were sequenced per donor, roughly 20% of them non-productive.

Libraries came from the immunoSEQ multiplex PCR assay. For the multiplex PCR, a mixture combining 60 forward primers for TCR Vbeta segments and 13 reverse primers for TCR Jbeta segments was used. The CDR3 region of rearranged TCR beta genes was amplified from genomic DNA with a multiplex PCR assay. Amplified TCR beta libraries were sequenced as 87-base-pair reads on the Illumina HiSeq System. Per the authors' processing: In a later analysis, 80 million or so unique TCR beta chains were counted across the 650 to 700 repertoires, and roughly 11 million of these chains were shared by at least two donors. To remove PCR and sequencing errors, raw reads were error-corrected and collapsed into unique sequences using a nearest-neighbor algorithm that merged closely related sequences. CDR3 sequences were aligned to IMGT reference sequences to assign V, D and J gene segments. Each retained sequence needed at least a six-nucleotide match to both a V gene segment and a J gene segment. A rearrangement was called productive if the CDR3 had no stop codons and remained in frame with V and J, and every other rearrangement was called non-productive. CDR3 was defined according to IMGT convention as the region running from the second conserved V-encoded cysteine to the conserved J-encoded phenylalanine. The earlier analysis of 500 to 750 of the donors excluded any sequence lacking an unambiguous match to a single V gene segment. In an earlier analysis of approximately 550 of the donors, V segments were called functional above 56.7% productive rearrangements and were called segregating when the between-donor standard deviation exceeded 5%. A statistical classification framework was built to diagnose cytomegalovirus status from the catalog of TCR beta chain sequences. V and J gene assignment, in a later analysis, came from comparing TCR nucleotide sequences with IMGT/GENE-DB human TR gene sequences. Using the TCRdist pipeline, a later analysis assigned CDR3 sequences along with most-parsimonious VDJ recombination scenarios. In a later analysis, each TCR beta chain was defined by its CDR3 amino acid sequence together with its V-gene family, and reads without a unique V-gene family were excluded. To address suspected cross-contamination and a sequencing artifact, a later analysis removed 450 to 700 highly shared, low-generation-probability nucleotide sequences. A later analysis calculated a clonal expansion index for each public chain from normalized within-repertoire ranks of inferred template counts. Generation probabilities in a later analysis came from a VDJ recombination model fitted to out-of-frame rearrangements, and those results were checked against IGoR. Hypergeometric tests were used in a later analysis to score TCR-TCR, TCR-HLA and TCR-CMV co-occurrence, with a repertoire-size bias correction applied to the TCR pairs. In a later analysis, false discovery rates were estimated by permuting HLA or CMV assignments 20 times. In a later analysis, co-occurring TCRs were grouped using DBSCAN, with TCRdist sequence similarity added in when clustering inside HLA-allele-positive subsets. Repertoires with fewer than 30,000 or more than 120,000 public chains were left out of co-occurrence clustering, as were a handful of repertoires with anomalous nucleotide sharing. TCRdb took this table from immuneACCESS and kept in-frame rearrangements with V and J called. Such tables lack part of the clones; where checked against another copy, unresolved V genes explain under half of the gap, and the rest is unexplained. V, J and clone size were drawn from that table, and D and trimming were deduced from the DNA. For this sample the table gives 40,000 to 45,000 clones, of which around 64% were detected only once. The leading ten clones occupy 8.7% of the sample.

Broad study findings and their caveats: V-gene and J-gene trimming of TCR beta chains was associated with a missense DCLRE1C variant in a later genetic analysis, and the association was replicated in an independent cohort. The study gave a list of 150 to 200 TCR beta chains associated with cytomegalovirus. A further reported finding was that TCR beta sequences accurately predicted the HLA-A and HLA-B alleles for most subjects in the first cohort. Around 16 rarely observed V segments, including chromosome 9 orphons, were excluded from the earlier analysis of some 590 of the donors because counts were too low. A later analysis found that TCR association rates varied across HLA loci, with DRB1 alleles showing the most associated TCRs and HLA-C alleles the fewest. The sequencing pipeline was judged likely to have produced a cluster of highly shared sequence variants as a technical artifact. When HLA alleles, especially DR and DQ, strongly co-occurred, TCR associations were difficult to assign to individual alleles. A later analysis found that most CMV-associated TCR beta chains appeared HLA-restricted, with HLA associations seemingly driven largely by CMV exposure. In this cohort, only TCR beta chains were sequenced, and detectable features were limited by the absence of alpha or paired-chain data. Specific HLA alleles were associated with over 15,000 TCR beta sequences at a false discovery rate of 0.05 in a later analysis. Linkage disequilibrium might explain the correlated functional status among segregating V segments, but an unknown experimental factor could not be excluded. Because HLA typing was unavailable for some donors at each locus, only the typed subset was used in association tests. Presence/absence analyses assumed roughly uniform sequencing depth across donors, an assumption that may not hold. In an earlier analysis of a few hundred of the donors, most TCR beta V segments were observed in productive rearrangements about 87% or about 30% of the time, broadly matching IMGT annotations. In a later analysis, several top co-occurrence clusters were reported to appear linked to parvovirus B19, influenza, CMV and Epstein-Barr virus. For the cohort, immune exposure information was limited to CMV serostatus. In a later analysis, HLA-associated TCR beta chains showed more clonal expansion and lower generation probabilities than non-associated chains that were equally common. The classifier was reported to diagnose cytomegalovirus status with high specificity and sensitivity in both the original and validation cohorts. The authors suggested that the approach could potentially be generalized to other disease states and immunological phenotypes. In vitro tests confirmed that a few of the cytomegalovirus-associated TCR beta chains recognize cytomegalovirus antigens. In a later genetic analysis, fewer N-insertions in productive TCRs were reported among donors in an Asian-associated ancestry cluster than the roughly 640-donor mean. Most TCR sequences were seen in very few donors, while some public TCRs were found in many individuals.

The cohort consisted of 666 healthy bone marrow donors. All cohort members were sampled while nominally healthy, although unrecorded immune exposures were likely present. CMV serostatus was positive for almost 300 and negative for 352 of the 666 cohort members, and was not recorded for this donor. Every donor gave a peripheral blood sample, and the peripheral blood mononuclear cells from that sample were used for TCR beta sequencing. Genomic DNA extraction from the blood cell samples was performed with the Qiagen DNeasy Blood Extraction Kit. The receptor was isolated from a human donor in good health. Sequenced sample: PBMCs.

CDR3 reads: CASSTTGTGNEKLFF. The DNA sequence is as follows: TGTGCCAGCAGCACTACCGGGACAGGGAATGAAAAACTGTTTTTT. The sequence links TRBV5-6 to TRBJ1-4; a stretch of 9 junction bases matches TRBD1. The CDR3 covers 15 residues, taking in both the cysteine and the phenylalanine. Solely the CDR3 DNA is kept, with 45 bases framed from the first base. V loses 4 bases at its end and J loses 5 bases; junction bases beyond the gene matches: 6. In the germline V gene, CDR1 corresponds to SGHDT and CDR2 to YYEEEE.